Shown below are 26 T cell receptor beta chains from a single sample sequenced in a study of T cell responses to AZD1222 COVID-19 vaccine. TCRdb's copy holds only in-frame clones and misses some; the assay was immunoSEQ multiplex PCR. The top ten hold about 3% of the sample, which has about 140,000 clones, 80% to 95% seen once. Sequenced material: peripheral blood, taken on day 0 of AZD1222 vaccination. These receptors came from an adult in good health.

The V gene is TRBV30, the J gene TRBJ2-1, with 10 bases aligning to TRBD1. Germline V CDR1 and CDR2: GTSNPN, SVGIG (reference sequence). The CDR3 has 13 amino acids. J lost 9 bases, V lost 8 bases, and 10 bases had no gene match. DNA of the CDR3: TGTGCCCGGGACAGGGGAGCCGGAGTTGAGCAGTTCTTC. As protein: CARDRGAGVEQFF.

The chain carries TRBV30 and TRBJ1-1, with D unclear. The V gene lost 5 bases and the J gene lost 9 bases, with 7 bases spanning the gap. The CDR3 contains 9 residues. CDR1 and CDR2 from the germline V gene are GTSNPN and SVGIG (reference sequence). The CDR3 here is CAWGNKAFF. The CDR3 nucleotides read TGTGCCTGGGGAAACAAAGCTTTCTTT.

In nucleotides, the CDR3 is TGTGCCAGCAGTGTTTACGCCGGGACTCCAACGAGCTCTGGGGCCAACGTCCTGACTTTC. Translation: CASSVYAGTPTSSGANVLTF. The V gene is TRBV6-4, the J gene TRBJ2-6; the D gene is possibly TRBD2 (6 bases). With 4 bases removed from V and 0 bases from J, the gap between germline ends came to 22 bases. Per the germline V gene, CDR1 is MRHNA and CDR2 is SNTAGT. This CDR3 contains 20 residues.

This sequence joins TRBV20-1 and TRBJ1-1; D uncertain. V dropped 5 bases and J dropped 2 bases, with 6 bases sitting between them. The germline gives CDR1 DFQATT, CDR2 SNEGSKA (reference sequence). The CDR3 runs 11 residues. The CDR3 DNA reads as TGCAGTGCTGAGATTAACACTGAAGCTTTCTTT. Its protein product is CSAEINTEAFF.

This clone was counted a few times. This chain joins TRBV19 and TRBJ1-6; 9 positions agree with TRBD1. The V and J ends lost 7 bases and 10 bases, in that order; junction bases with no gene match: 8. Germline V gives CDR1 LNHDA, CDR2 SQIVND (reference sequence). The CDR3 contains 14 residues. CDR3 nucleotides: TGTGCCAGTACCCTGGGGACAGGGAAGTCACCCCTCCACTTT. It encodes CASTLGTGKSPLHF. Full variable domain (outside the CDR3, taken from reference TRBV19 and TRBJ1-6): DGGITQSPKYLFRKEGQNVTLSCEQNLNHDAMYWYRQDPGQGLRLIYYSQIVNDFQKGDIAEGYSVSREKKESFPLTVTSAQKNPTAFYLCASTLGTGKSPLHFGNGTRLTVT.

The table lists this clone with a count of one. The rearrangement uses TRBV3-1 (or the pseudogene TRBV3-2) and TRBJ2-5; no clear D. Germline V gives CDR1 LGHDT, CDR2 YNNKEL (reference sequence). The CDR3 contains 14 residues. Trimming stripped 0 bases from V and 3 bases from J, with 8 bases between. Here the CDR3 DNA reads TGTGCCAGCAGCCAAGAGGATTGGGAAGAGACCCAGTACTTC. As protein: CASSQEDWEETQYF.

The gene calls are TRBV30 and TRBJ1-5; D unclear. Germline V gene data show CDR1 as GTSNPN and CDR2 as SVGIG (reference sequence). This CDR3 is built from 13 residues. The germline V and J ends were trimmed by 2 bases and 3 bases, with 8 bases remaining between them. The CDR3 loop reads CAWSRRVNQPQHF. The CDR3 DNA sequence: TGTGCCTGGAGTAGGAGGGTCAATCAGCCCCAGCATTTT.

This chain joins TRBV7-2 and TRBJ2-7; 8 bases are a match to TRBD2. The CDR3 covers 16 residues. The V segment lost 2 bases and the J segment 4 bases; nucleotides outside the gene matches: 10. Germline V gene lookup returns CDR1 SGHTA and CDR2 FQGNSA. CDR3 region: CASSLTSSSGLYEQYF. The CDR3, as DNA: TGTGCCAGCAGCTTAACTTCTTCTAGCGGGCTTTACGAGCAGTACTTC.

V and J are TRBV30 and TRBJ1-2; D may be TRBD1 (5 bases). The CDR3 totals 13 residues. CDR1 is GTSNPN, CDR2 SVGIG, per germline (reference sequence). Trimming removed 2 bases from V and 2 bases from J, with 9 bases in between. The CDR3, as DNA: TGTGCCTGGAGTCCGGGACCGAACTATGGCTACACCTTC. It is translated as CAWSPGPNYGYTF.

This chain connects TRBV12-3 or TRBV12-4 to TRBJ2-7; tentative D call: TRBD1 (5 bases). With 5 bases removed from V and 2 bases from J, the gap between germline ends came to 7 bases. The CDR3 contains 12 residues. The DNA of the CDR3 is TGTGCCAGCAGTCTAGGGGCCTACGAGCAGTACTTC. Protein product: CASSLGAYEQYF.

The CDR3 DNA follows: TGTGCCAGCGGTTCTAGCTCAACTAATGAAAAACTGTTTTTT. Its translation is CASGSSSTNEKLFF. The V call is TRBV7-8, the J call TRBJ1-4; D is ambiguous. CDR3 length: 14 amino acids. Trimming shortened V by 8 bases and J by 0 bases, and 10 bases separated the two germline ends. Per the germline V gene, CDR1 is SGHVS and CDR2 is FQNEAQ.

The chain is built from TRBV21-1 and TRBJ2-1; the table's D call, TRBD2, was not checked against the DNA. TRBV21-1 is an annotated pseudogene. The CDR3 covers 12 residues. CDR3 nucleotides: TGTGCCAGCAGCAAAGCGCGGTGCGAGCAGTTCTTC. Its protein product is CASSKARCEQFF.

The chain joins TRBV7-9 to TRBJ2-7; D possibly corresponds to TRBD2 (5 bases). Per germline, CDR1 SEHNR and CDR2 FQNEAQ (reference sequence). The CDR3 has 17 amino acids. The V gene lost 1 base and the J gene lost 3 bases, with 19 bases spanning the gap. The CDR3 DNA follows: TGTGCCAGCAGCTTAGATATCGGGCCTAGCCGAGGCTACGAGCAGTACTTC. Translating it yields CASSLDIGPSRGYEQYF.

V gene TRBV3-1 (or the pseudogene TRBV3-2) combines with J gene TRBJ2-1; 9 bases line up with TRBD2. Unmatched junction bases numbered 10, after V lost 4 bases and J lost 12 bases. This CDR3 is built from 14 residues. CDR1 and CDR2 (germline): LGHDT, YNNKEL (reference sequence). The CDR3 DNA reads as TGTGCCAGCAGCCTCTCTAGCGGGGCCCCCCCGCAGTTCTTC. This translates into CASSLSSGAPPQFF.

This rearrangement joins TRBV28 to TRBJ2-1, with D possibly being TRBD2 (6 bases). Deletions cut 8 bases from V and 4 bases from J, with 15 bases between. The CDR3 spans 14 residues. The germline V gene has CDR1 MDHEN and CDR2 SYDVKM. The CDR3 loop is CASGWGDPYNEQFF. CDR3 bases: TGTGCCAGCGGCTGGGGGGATCCTTACAATGAGCAGTTCTTC.

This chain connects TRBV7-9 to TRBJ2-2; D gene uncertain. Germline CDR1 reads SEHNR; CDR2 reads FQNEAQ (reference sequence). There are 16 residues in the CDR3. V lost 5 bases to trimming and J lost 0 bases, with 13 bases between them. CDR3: CASSRAPDTNTGELFF. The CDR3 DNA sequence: TGTGCCAGCAGCCGTGCGCCGGATACGAACACCGGGGAGCTGTTTTTT.

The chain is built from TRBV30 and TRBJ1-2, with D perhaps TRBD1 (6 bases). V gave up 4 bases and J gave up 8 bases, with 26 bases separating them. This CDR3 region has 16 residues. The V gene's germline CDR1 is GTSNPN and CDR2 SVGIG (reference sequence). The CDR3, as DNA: TGTGCCTGGAACCGACGCCGGGACATGGGGGAGGGCGGCTACACCTTC. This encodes CAWNRRRDMGEGGYTF.

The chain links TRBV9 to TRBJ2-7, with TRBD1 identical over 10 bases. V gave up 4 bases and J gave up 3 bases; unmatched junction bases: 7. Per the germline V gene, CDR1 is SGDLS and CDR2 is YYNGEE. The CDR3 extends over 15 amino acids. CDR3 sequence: CASSPGDRGYYEQYF. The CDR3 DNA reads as TGTGCCAGCAGCCCGGGGGACAGGGGATACTACGAGCAGTACTTC. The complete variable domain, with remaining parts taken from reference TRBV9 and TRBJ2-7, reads DSGVTQTPKHLITATGQRVTLRCSPRSGDLSVYWYQQSLDQGLQFLIQYYNGEERAKGNILERFSAQQFPDLHSELNLSSLELGDSALYFCASSPGDRGYYEQYFGPGTRLTVT.

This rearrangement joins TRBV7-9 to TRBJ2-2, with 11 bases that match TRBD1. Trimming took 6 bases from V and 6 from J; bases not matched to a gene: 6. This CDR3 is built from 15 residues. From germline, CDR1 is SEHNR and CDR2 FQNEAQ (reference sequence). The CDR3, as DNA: TGTGCCAGCAGGCGAGGGACAGGGGGGCCCGGGGAGCTGTTTTTT. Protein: CASRRGTGGPGELFF.

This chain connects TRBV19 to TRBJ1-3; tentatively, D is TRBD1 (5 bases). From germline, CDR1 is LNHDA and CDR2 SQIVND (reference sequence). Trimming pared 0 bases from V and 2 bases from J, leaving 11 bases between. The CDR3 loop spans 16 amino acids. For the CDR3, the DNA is TGTGCCAGTAGTATAGATGCAGGGAACACTGGAAACACCATATATTTT. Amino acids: CASSIDAGNTGNTIYF.

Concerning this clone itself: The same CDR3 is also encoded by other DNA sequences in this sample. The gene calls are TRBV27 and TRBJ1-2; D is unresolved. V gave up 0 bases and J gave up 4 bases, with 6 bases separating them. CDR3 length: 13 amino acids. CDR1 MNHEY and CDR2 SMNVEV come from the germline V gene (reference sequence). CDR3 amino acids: CASSLSSGYGYTF. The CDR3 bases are TGTGCCAGCAGTTTATCTTCCGGCTATGGCTACACCTTC.

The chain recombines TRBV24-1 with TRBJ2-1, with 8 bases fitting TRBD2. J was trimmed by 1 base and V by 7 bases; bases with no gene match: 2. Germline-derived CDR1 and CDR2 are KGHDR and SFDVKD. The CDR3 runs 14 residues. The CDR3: CATSGTSSYNEQFF. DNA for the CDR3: TGTGCCACCAGCGGGACTAGTTCCTACAATGAGCAGTTCTTC.

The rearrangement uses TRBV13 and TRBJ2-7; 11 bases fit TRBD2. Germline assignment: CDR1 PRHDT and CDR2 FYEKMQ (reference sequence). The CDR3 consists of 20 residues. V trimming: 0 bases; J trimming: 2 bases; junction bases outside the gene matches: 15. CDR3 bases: TGTGCCAGCAGCTTAGGGGTGCGGGGTGTCGGGACTAGCGGTCCCTACGAGCAGTACTTC. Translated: CASSLGVRGVGTSGPYEQYF.

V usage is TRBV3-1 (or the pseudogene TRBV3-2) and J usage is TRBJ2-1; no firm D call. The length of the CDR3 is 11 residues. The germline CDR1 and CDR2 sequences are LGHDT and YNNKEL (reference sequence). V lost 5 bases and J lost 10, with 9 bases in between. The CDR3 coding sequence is TGTGCCAGCAGCTTGCGATGGGAGCAGTTCTTC. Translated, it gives CASSLRWEQFF.

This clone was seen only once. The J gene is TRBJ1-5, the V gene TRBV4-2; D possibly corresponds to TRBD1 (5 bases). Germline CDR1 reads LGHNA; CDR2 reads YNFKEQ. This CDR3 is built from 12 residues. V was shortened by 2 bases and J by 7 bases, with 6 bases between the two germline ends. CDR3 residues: CASSQRGQPQHF. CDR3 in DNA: TGTGCCAGCAGCCAAAGGGGACAGCCCCAGCATTTT.

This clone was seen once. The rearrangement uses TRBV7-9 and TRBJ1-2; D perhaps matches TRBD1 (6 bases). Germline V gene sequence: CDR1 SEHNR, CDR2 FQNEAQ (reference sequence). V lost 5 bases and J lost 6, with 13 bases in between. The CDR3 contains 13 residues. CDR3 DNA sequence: TGTGCCAGCAGCCTCCACGGGGGCGATGGCTACACCTTC. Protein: CASSLHGGDGYTF.